This passage covers 14 T cell receptor beta chains from one sample sequenced in a study of T cells expressing NK-cell markers. TCRdb re-called the 5' RACE reads and gives one entry per CDR3 protein, without DNA. The table for this sample gives 150,000 to 180,000 distinct CDR3 sequences. Sequences were obtained from blood T cells: a sorted CD56 or NKG2C T cell subset, CD4+ or CD8+ T cells, or bulk PBMC T cells (not recorded which). Receptors originate from a woman aged 45 to 65 in good health.

This chain joins TRBV7-9 and TRBJ2-2; TCRdb gives TRBD2 as the D gene, but with no DNA this cannot be confirmed. CDR3 length: 20 residues. CDR1 is SEHNR and CDR2 is FQNEAQ in the germline V gene (reference sequence). The CDR3 loop is CASSPPPGTSGRTVTGELFF. Using reference TRBV7-9 and TRBJ2-2 for the parts outside the CDR3, the full variable domain is DTGVSQNPRHKITKRGQNVTFRCDPISEHNRLYWYRQTLGQGPEFLTYFQNEAQLEKSRLLSDRFSAERPKGSFSTLEIQRTEQGDSAMYLCASSPPPGTSGRTVTGELFFGEGSRLTVL.

The V and J genes are TRBV27 and TRBJ1-4. The CDR3 loop spans 15 amino acids. Germline assignment: CDR1 MNHEY and CDR2 SMNVEV (reference sequence). The CDR3 reads CASSPLAGTSEKLFF.

The chain is built from TRBV29-1 and TRBJ2-2; there is no DNA to check the TCRdb D call of TRBD1. Germline V gene data show CDR1 as SQVTM and CDR2 as ANQGSEA. The CDR3 runs to 14 residues. The CDR3 is CSISGTGYTGELFF.

This chain connects TRBV5-1 to TRBJ2-7; TCRdb indicates TRBD1, and absent DNA this call remains unverified. The germline V gene encodes CDR1 SGHRS and CDR2 YFSETQ. This CDR3 spans 14 amino acids. The CDR3 region is CASSLEGGWYEQYF.

The CDR3 sequence is CASSWTEGADTQYF. The V and J genes are TRBV6-5 and TRBJ2-3; TCRdb's assignment of TRBD1 cannot be checked, as there is no DNA. The germline V gene has CDR1 MNHEY and CDR2 SVGAGI. The CDR3 extends over 14 amino acids.

The chain links TRBV9 to TRBJ1-3. The CDR3 runs to 14 residues. Germline V gene data show CDR1 as SGDLS and CDR2 as YYNGEE. The CDR3 sequence: CASSVGGLSDTIYF. Using reference TRBV9 and TRBJ1-3 for the parts outside the CDR3, the full variable domain is DSGVTQTPKHLITATGQRVTLRCSPRSGDLSVYWYQQSLDQGLQFLIQYYNGEERAKGNILERFSAQQFPDLHSELNLSSLELGDSALYFCASSVGGLSDTIYFGEGSWLTVV.

The genes are TRBV12-3 or TRBV12-4 and TRBJ1-2. The CDR3 is 13 residues long. The CDR3 protein is CASSFLRDHGYTF.

This chain links TRBV7-9 with TRBJ1-1; absent DNA, TCRdb's TRBD1 call cannot be checked. The CDR3 extends over 16 amino acids. Per the germline V gene, CDR1 is SEHNR and CDR2 is FQNEAQ (reference sequence). CDR3 region: CASSSSGQGIYTEAFF.

The chain combines TRBV30 with TRBJ2-3; TCRdb calls TRBD2, which cannot be checked without DNA. CDR1 is GTSNPN, CDR2 SVGIG, per germline (reference sequence). The CDR3 is made up of 14 amino acids. CDR3: CAWSPGAGTDTQYF.

This chain uses TRBV16 with TRBJ2-7. Germline-derived CDR1 and CDR2 are KGHSY and FQNENV. CDR3 length: 14 amino acids. This chain's CDR3 is CASSQTSLPYEQYF.

V is TRBV30 and J is TRBJ1-1. CDR3 length equals 15 residues. The germline V gene encodes CDR1 GTSNPN and CDR2 SVGIG (reference sequence). CDR3: CAWSVPTGVNTEAFF. Filled out from reference TRBV30 and TRBJ1-1, the complete variable domain reads SQTIHQWPATLVQPVGSPLSLECTVEGTSNPNLYWYRQAAGRGLQLLFYSVGIGQISSEVPQNLSASRPQDRQFILSSKKLLLSDSGFYLCAWSVPTGVNTEAFFGQGTRLTVV.

This chain joins TRBV10-1 and TRBJ2-7. Per germline, CDR1 WNHNN and CDR2 SYGVQD (reference sequence). CDR3 length equals 14 residues. The CDR3 region is CASSALDGSYEQYF.

The gene calls are TRBV9 and TRBJ2-5; TCRdb selects TRBD1, and the lack of DNA leaves this call unchecked. Germline lookup yields CDR1 SGDLS and CDR2 YYNGEE. The CDR3 has 15 amino acids. CDR3 in amino acids: CASRAGTGAEETQYF.

The rearrangement uses TRBV28 and TRBJ2-2; the TCRdb D gene call, TRBD1, has no DNA to confirm it. CDR1 is MDHEN, CDR2 SYDVKM, per germline. The CDR3 has 14 amino acids. CDR3 amino acids: CASSWTGNTGELFF.